This TCR beta chain was sequenced during a study of T cell responses to AZD1222 COVID-19 vaccine. Broader study findings: Spike-spanning, vaccine-associated CD4 TCRs were dominant at 160-218 and 743-854. Unmutated variant regions reportedly attract nearly half of all spike-specific TCRs. Recipients of AZD1222 seropositive at baseline numbered only 5 or 6. Females made up more of the donors, who were largely white British, and clonal diversity may have come out too low.

Notes on this clone: Its target is unknown.

TCRdb's table, derived via immunoSEQ multiplex PCR, lists solely in-frame clones and lacks some. The sample lists some 150,000 clones, roughly 93% occurring once. Sequencing was performed on peripheral blood, taken 28 days after the second AZD1222 dose. The sequence was obtained from an adult who received the AZD1222 COVID-19 vaccine.

CDR3: CASSYSPIQPQHF. CDR3 bases: TGTGCCAGCAGTTACTCGCCCATCCAGCCCCAGCATTTT. The chain links TRBV6-5 to TRBJ1-5; D is unclear. Germline-derived CDR1 and CDR2 are MNHEY and SVGAGI. V was clipped by 0 bases and J by 7 bases, with 7 bases between them. There are 13 residues in the CDR3.